This T cell receptor beta chain is drawn from a study of blood T cells in healthy people across ages. Findings of the study overall: Naive CD4+ cell counts and diversity both ran higher in long-lived than in aged donors.

Using a J-beta primer mix together with a sample-barcoded 5' primer, a second PCR was run for roughly 7 to 11 cycles. The template-switch adaptor was a 5' adaptor with 12 random nucleotides. It tagged each cDNA molecule. TCRdb re-analysed the 5' RACE reads in MiXCR, keeping a single row per CDR3 protein. The repertoire holds about 590,000 distinct CDR3 sequences, with approximately 30% as singletons. Germline V gene data show CDR1 as LNHNV and CDR2 as YYDKDF (reference sequence). The CDR3 consists of 16 residues. Trimming took 0 bases from V and 0 from J; bases not matched to a gene: 3. All donors came from Russia, were Caucasian and healthy, and spanned ages about 6 to 90. The authors extracted at least 5 micrograms of total RNA per sample. This clonotype was counted many times. Its antigen is not identified.

The sequencing sample was made of blood. This receptor was taken from an elderly woman in good health. The chain employs TRBV15 and TRBJ2-3; 7 bases are a match to TRBD1. CDR3 DNA: TGTGCCACCAGCAGAGAACAGGGGTCTAGCACAGATACGCAGTATTTT. Translated, it gives CATSREQGSSTDTQYF.